The TCR beta chain under discussion was sequenced for a study of shared clonotypes between healthy human individuals. Study results and limitations: Inspection by rarefaction showed sorted-subset sequencing to be incomplete despite large depth. A few donors showed sharing of approximately 4.7% of naive CD4 clonotypes.

Points on this clone: The antigen is unknown.

Genomic DNA (from each subset) was split evenly across several immunoSEQ plates. Per the original data handling: ImmunoSEQ only sent back junction sequences with no quality scores, so filtering was done differently. Assay used: immunoSEQ multiplex PCR; TCRdb lists only in-frame clones, some missing. The D gene and trimming were derived from the DNA, and the V and J assignments and clone size from that table. The data contain millions of clones, over 85% of them singletons. The CDR3 is 13 residues long. J was trimmed by 1 base and V by 8 bases; bases with no gene match: 2. The germline CDR1 and CDR2 sequences are WNHNN and SYGVQD (reference sequence).

This sequence originates from a young man in good health. The sequenced sample was naive CD4+ T cells sorted from blood. As to subset: CD45RA+ positively selected. This chain joins TRBV10-1 and TRBJ2-1; the match to TRBD1 covers 7 bases. The CDR3 region is CASGDSSYNEQFF. The DNA of the CDR3 is TGCGCCAGCGGGGACAGTTCCTACAATGAGCAGTTCTTC.